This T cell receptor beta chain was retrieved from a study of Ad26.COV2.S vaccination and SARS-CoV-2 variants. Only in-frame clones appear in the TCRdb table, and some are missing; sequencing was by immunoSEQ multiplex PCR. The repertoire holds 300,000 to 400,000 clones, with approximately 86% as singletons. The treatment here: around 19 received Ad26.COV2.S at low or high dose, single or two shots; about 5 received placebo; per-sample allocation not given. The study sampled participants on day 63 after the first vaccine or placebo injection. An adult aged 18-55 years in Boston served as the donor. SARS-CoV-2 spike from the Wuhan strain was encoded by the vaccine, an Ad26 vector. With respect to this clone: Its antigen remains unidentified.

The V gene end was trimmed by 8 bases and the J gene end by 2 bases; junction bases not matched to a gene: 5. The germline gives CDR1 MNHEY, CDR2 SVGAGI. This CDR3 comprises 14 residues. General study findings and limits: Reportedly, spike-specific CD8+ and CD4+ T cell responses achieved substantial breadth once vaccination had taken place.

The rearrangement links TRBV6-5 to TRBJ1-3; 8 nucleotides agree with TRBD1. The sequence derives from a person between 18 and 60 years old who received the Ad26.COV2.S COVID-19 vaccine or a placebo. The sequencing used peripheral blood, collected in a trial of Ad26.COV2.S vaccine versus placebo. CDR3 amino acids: CASGRQGTGNTIYF. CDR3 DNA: TGTGCCAGCGGGCGACAGGGGACTGGAAACACCATATATTTT.